Detailed here is one T cell receptor beta chain. Sequencing was performed with immunoSEQ multiplex PCR; in TCRdb, only in-frame clones are kept and a portion is missing. The sample holds tens of thousands of clones, roughly 88% seen once. Between the trimmed V and J ends, which lost 1 base and 7 bases, there was a span of 10 bases. CDR1 GTSNPN and CDR2 SVGIG come from the germline V gene (reference sequence). This CDR3 contains 13 residues. The source of the sample is a study of OX40 agonist ivuxolimab in advanced cancers. At cycle 4 day 1, cycle 7 day 1, and baseline, blood was sampled. V and J are TRBV30 and TRBJ2-2; a possible D gene is TRBD1 (6 bases). This TCR was sampled from an adult with an advanced solid tumor such as melanoma, head and neck, liver or kidney cancer. The input for sequencing was CD4+ or CD8+ T cells sorted from blood, taken in a trial of the OX40 agonist ivuxolimab. The CDR3 is CAWSAGAVGELFF. Written as DNA, the CDR3 is TGTGCCTGGAGTGCAGGGGCTGTCGGGGAGCTGTTTTTT.